These 14 T cell receptor beta chains originate from one sample sequenced in a study of patients and donors after allogeneic stem cell transplantation. TCRdb redid the calling of the RT-PCR reads with MiXCR, one entry per CDR3 protein. This table holds about 200,000 distinct CDR3 sequences, less than 45% found once. The sample consisted of blood, either unsorted or a sorted T cell fraction (not recorded which). Receptor source: a human donor who was either an allogeneic HSCT recipient or a stem cell or donor lymphocyte infusion donor (not recorded which). It is not recorded whose cells these are; they may come from a transplant donor.

V and J are TRBV29-1 and TRBJ1-1; D remains unclear. CDR3 size: 14 residues. Germline CDR1 is SQVTM and CDR2 is ANQGSEA. Deletions cut 4 bases from V and 0 bases from J, with 12 bases between. As DNA, the CDR3 is TGCAGCGTTGTGCTCACAGATCTGAACACTGAAGCTTTCTTT. Translation: CSVVLTDLNTEAFF.

This sequence joins TRBV5-1 and TRBJ2-1; TRBD2 matches at 10 bases. The CDR3 sequence is 16 residues long. Germline V gene data show CDR1 as SGHRS and CDR2 as YFSETQ. J was trimmed by 1 base and V by 0 bases; bases with no gene match: 1. The DNA of the CDR3 is TGCGCCAGCAGCTTGGAACTAGCGGGATCCTACAATGAGCAGTTCTTC. It specifies CASSLELAGSYNEQFF.

This clonotype was observed a handful of times. The chain recombines TRBV9 with TRBJ1-1; TRBD1 is a possible D gene (5 bases). CDR1 is SGDLS, CDR2 YYNGEE, per germline. The V and J ends lost 0 bases and 1 base respectively, with 10 bases between them. CDR3 length equals 15 residues. The CDR3 protein is CASSVVPGPNTEAFF. CDR3 nucleotide sequence: TGTGCCAGCAGCGTAGTACCGGGACCGAACACTGAAGCTTTCTTT.

The V call is TRBV12-3 or TRBV12-4, the J call TRBJ1-6, with D perhaps TRBD1 (5 bases). The CDR3 extends over 14 amino acids. V gave up 6 bases and J gave up 5 bases, with 11 bases separating them. The CDR3 DNA follows: TGTGCCAGCAGCCTCGACAGACATAATTCACCCCTCCACTTT. This sequence encodes CASSLDRHNSPLHF.

This sequence joins TRBV12-3 or TRBV12-4 and TRBJ1-4, with a tentative D call TRBD1 (5 bases). Trimming left V 6 bases short and J 10 bases short, with 21 bases between. There are 15 residues in the CDR3. The DNA for the CDR3 is TGTGCCAGCAGGCAGGGCCTAAGCGGGTCGGGAAAACTGTTTTTT. This sequence encodes CASRQGLSGSGKLFF.

This sequence joins TRBV9 and TRBJ1-1; D gene ambiguous. Germline CDR1 SGDLS, CDR2 YYNGEE. The CDR3 spans 12 residues. V was pared by 3 bases and J by 3 bases, with 6 bases between. The CDR3 sequence: CASSAGHTEAFF. In DNA form, the CDR3 reads TGTGCCAGCAGCGCTGGACACACTGAAGCTTTCTTT.

The chain recombines TRBV30 with TRBJ2-6, with D unresolved. Trimming cost V 5 bases and J 2 bases, with 13 bases left between them. The CDR3 consists of 15 residues. Germline V CDR1 and CDR2: GTSNPN, SVGIG (reference sequence). The CDR3: CAWWRYKPGANVLTF. The CDR3 nucleotides are TGTGCCTGGTGGAGATATAAGCCTGGGGCCAACGTCCTGACTTTC. The full variable domain, its missing parts supplied by reference TRBV30 and TRBJ2-6, is SQTIHQWPATLVQPVGSPLSLECTVEGTSNPNLYWYRQAAGRGLQLLFYSVGIGQISSEVPQNLSASRPQDRQFILSSKKLLLSDSGFYLCAWWRYKPGANVLTFGAGSRLTVL.

V and J are TRBV5-6 and TRBJ2-1; possible D gene TRBD2, 6 bases. The CDR3 contains 15 residues. Germline CDR1 SGHDT, CDR2 YYEEEE. V dropped 2 bases and J dropped 1 base, with 10 bases sitting between them. CDR3 residues: CASSFGGTSYNEQFF. DNA of the CDR3: TGTGCCAGCAGCTTCGGCGGGACGTCCTACAATGAGCAGTTCTTC.

This clonotype turned up a few times. This chain joins TRBV12-3 or TRBV12-4 and TRBJ2-5; 10 nucleotides agree with TRBD1. The V and J ends lost 6 bases and 5 bases, in that order; junction bases with no gene match: 9. This CDR3 has 15 amino acids. The CDR3: CASSFGGTGVETQYF. The DNA of the CDR3 is TGTGCCAGCAGCTTTGGGGGGACAGGGGTGGAGACCCAGTACTTC.

The chain is built from TRBV4-3 and TRBJ1-1; D is unclear. V gave up 1 base and J gave up 5 bases, with 11 bases separating them. The CDR3 extends over 14 amino acids. CDR1 is LGHNA and CDR2 is YSLEER in the germline V gene. Here the CDR3 reads CASSQGLVGTEAFF. CDR3 nucleotides: TGCGCCAGCAGCCAAGGCTTGGTTGGTACTGAAGCTTTCTTT.

The V gene is TRBV12-3 or TRBV12-4, the J gene TRBJ2-1, with 8 bases identical to TRBD2. The CDR3 covers 15 residues. The junction had 7 bases not matched to a gene; V was cut back by 5 bases and J by 4 bases. This chain's CDR3 is CASSPLAGPYNEQFF. CDR3 coding DNA: TGTGCCAGCAGTCCTCTAGCGGGCCCTTACAATGAGCAGTTCTTC.

The chain carries TRBV2 and TRBJ2-3; 11 bases line up with TRBD2. Germline V gene sequence: CDR1 SNHLY, CDR2 FYNNEI. With 7 bases clipped from V and 6 bases from J, the junction kept 9 bases outside the gene matches. The CDR3 is made up of 15 amino acids. The CDR3 DNA reads TGTGCCAGCACGACTAGCGGGATCACCGGGGATACGCAGTATTTT. It codes for CASTTSGITGDTQYF.

V is TRBV15 and J is TRBJ2-2; the D is unclear. This CDR3 region has 13 residues. Germline V gene data show CDR1 as LNHNV and CDR2 as YYDKDF (reference sequence). V lost 5 bases and J 2 bases, leaving 6 bases between the germline ends. The CDR3 DNA reads as TGTGCCACCAGCCGCGCTAACACCGGGGAGCTGTTTTTT. Translation: CATSRANTGELFF.

The chain is built from TRBV11-2 and TRBJ2-3, with 10 bases that match TRBD2. The ends lost 3 bases at V and 5 bases at J; junction bases unmatched: 11. The CDR3 has 17 residues. Germline CDR1 reads SGHAT; CDR2 reads FQNNGV. In DNA, the CDR3 is TGTGCCAGCAGCTTGGGACTAGCGTTTCTTTCGGAAGATACGCAGTATTTT. Translating gives CASSLGLAFLSEDTQYF.